Presented here are 17 T cell receptor beta chains from one specimen sequenced in a study of OX40 agonist ivuxolimab in advanced cancers. The method was immunoSEQ multiplex PCR; TCRdb's version includes in-frame clones alone and lacks a portion of them. Altogether some 43,000 clones are present, approximately 86% being singletons, with the ten largest covering about 15%. Material: CD4+ or CD8+ T cells sorted from blood, obtained in a trial of the OX40 agonist ivuxolimab. These receptors all come from an adult with an advanced solid tumor such as melanoma, head and neck, liver or kidney cancer.

V gene TRBV19 combines with J gene TRBJ2-1; D is uncertain. Per germline, CDR1 LNHDA and CDR2 SQIVND (reference sequence). The CDR3 has 18 residues. Trimming cost V 1 base and J 0 bases, with 16 bases left between them. This CDR3 is CASSIVSLDLGSYNEQFF. DNA for the CDR3: TGTGCCAGTAGTATAGTTTCTCTGGATTTGGGCTCCTACAATGAGCAGTTCTTC.

This CDR3 is CASSSGGNSPLHF. CDR3 DNA: TGTGCCAGCAGCTCCGGGGGCAATTCACCCCTCCACTTT. V and J are TRBV6-5 and TRBJ1-6; maybe TRBD1 (6 bases). The germline V and J ends were trimmed by 6 bases and 7 bases, with 10 bases remaining between them. The CDR3 totals 13 residues. Germline lookup yields CDR1 MNHEY and CDR2 SVGAGI.

V usage is TRBV6-5 and J usage is TRBJ2-5; the D gene could be TRBD1 or TRBD2 (6 bases each). CDR1 is MNHEY and CDR2 is SVGAGI in the germline V gene. The CDR3 spans 14 residues. V was trimmed by 0 bases and J by 4 bases, leaving 9 bases between them. CDR3 sequence: CASSYSGGPETQYF. The CDR3 coding sequence is TGTGCCAGCAGTTACTCGGGGGGCCCAGAGACCCAGTACTTC.

V is TRBV6-5 and J is TRBJ1-1, with D possibly matching TRBD1 (5 bases). Germline assignment: CDR1 MNHEY and CDR2 SVGAGI. Trimming left V 10 bases short and J 3 bases short, with 15 bases between. The CDR3 length is 13 residues. The chain's CDR3 is CATRQWGYTEAFF. CDR3 bases: TGTGCCACCCGACAGTGGGGCTACACTGAAGCTTTCTTT.

The chain has TRBV4-1 and TRBJ2-5; 9 bases align to TRBD2. Germline V lookup: CDR1 MGHRA, CDR2 YSYEKL. This CDR3 has 16 amino acids. J gave up 3 bases and V 4 bases, and 9 bases lay outside the gene matches. CDR3 region: CASSRVLAGSEETQYF. The CDR3 DNA follows: TGCGCCAGCAGCCGGGTCCTAGCGGGGAGTGAAGAGACCCAGTACTTC.

This rearrangement joins TRBV28 to TRBJ1-1; D gene uncertain. Germline V gene lookup returns CDR1 MDHEN and CDR2 SYDVKM. The CDR3 runs 15 residues. The V end lost 1 base, the J end lost 3 bases, and 12 bases lay between the germline ends. Written as DNA, the CDR3 is TGTGCCAGCAGTTTATCCCCCCGGGAGTACACTGAAGCTTTCTTT. This sequence encodes CASSLSPREYTEAFF.

The chain recombines TRBV29-1 with TRBJ1-3; the D is unclear. There are 12 residues in the CDR3. Germline CDR1 is SQVTM and CDR2 is ANQGSEA. The V end was cut by 7 bases, the J end by 0 bases, with 7 bases between. Here the CDR3 DNA reads TGCAGCGCTGGGAGCTCTGGAAACACCATATATTTT. Its protein product is CSAGSSGNTIYF.

The chain carries TRBV2 and TRBJ2-2; 9 nucleotides agree with TRBD2. The junction had 3 bases not matched to a gene; V was cut back by 6 bases and J by 1 base. In germline, CDR1 is SNHLY, CDR2 FYNNEI. CDR3 length: 15 residues. This CDR3 is CASRSGGMNTGELFF. CDR3 nucleotide sequence: TGTGCCAGCAGGAGCGGGGGGATGAACACCGGGGAGCTGTTTTTT.

The chain employs TRBV7-9 and TRBJ1-1; D ambiguous. The germline gives CDR1 SEHNR, CDR2 FQNEAQ (reference sequence). The CDR3 has 14 amino acids. The V gene lost 1 base and the J gene lost 4 bases, with 10 bases spanning the gap. The DNA for the CDR3 is TGTGCCAGCAGCTTAGGGGGAGTCGGCACTGAAGCTTTCTTT. Its translation: CASSLGGVGTEAFF.

The chain links TRBV15 to TRBJ2-3, with 10 bases fitting TRBD2. CDR1 is LNHNV, CDR2 YYDKDF, per germline (reference sequence). V shed 0 bases, J shed 2 bases, and the junction held 8 bases outside the gene matches. CDR3 size: 18 residues. The CDR3 loop reads CATSRDGGAGGLTDTQYF. CDR3 coding DNA: TGTGCCACCAGCAGAGATGGTGGAGCGGGGGGGCTCACAGATACGCAGTATTTT.

The J gene is TRBJ1-4, the V gene TRBV2; 8 positions agree with TRBD1. J gave up 0 bases and V 11 bases, and 17 bases lay outside the gene matches. Germline lookup yields CDR1 SNHLY and CDR2 FYNNEI. The CDR3 contains 18 residues. Here the CDR3 DNA reads TGTGCCGTCCTCGGTCTCGGACAGGGTAAAGCAACTAATGAAAAACTGTTTTTT. Encoded protein: CAVLGLGQGKATNEKLFF.

This clone showed up just a few times. The chain combines TRBV4-1 with TRBJ1-5; D might be TRBD1 (5 bases). Germline values: CDR1 MGHRA, CDR2 YSYEKL. V lost 0 bases, J lost 3 bases, and 12 bases lay in between. The CDR3 totals 16 residues. The CDR3: CASSQEFATANQPQHF. The CDR3 DNA is TGCGCCAGCAGCCAAGAATTTGCGACAGCCAATCAGCCCCAGCATTTT.

The chain couples TRBV28 to TRBJ2-2; D call uncertain. CDR3 length equals 12 residues. Germline CDR1 is MDHEN and CDR2 is SYDVKM. V was shortened by 7 bases and J by 6 bases, with 9 bases between the two germline ends. The DNA of the CDR3 is TGTGCCAGCAAGGACCTCGCCGGGGAGCTGTTTTTT. It codes for CASKDLAGELFF.

The chain combines TRBV7-2 with TRBJ1-5, with D uncertain. Trimming shortened V by 1 base and J by 5 bases, and 9 bases separated the two germline ends. Germline loops: CDR1 SGHTA, CDR2 FQGNSA. The CDR3 has 14 amino acids. The CDR3 sequence is CASSLGGSHQPQHF. In nucleotides, the CDR3 is TGTGCCAGCAGCTTAGGCGGCAGCCATCAGCCCCAGCATTTT. Variable domain in full (rest from reference TRBV7-2 and TRBJ1-5): GAGVSQSPSNKVTEKGKDVELRCDPISGHTALYWYRQSLGQGLEFLIYFQGNSAPDKSGLPSDRFSAERTGGSVSTLTIQRTQQEDSAVYLCASSLGGSHQPQHFGDGTRLSIL.

The CDR3 coding sequence is TGTGCCAGCAGCGTCGGACAGGGGAATCAGCCCCAGCATTTT. Amino acids: CASSVGQGNQPQHF. The chain employs TRBV5-6 and TRBJ1-5; 9 bases align to TRBD1. The CDR3 contains 14 residues. CDR1 and CDR2 from the germline V gene are SGHDT and YYEEEE. Trimming removed 4 bases from V and 4 bases from J; junction bases left unmatched: 3. The full variable domain, with the rest looked up from reference TRBV5-6 and TRBJ1-5, is DAGVTQSPTHLIKTRGQQVTLRCSPKSGHDTVSWYQQALGQGPQFIFQYYEEEERQRGNFPDRFSGHQFPNYSSELNVNALLLGDSALYLCASSVGQGNQPQHFGDGTRLSIL.

This chain uses TRBV20-1 with TRBJ2-1; the D gene is possibly TRBD1 (6 bases). Germline CDR1 DFQATT, CDR2 SNEGSKA (reference sequence). Trimming removed 5 bases from V and 7 bases from J, with 9 bases in between. This CDR3 has 11 amino acids. CDR3 region: CSAGQLNEQFF. The CDR3 DNA follows: TGCAGTGCTGGACAGTTAAATGAGCAGTTCTTC.

The J gene is TRBJ1-2, the V gene TRBV7-9, with D tentatively TRBD1 (5 bases). The V end was cut by 4 bases, the J end by 2 bases, with 23 bases between. CDR3 length equals 18 residues. Germline V CDR1 and CDR2: SEHNR, FQNEAQ (reference sequence). The CDR3 is CASSYSNSLGAPNYGYTF. CDR3 sequence (DNA): TGTGCCAGCAGCTACAGTAATAGTTTAGGGGCCCCCAACTATGGCTACACCTTC.